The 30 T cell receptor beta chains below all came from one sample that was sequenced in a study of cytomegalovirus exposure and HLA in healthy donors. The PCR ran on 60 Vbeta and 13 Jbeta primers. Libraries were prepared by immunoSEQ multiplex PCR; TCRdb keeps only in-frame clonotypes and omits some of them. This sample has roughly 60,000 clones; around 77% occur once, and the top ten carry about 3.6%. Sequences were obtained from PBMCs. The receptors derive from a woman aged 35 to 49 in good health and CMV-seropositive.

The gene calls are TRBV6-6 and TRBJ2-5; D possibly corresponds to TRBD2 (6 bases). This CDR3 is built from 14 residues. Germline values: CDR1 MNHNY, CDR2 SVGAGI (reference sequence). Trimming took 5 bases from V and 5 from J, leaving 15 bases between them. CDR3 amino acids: CASSPDGSGETQYF. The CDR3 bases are TGTGCCAGCAGTCCGGACGGGAGCGGGGAGACCCAGTACTTC.

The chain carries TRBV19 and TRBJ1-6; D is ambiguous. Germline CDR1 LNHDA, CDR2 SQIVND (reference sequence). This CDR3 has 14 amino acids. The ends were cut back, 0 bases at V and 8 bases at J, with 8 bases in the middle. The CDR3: CASSIDLSYSPLHF. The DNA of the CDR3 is TGTGCCAGTAGTATAGATCTTAGTTATTCACCCCTCCACTTT.

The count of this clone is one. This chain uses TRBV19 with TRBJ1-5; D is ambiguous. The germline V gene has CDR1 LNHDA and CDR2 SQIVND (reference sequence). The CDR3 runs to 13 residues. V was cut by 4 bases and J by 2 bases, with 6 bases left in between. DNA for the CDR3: TGTGCCAGTAGTACCCGTGGCAATCAGCCCCAGCATTTT. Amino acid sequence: CASSTRGNQPQHF.

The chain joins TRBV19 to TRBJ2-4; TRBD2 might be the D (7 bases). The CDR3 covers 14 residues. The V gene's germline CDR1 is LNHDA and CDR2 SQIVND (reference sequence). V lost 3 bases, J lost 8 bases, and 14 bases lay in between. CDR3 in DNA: TGTGCCAGTAGTATGTACCAGGGGAGGGACATTCAGTACTTC. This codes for CASSMYQGRDIQYF.

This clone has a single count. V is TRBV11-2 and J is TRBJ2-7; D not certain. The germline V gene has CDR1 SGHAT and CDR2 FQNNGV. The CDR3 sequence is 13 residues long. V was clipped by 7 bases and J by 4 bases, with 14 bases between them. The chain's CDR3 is CASTTPRDYEQYF. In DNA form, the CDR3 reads TGTGCCAGCACCACGCCCCGAGATTACGAGCAGTACTTC.

The CDR3 is CASSPYKGRTEAFF. CDR3 in DNA: TGTGCCAGCTCACCTTATAAGGGGAGGACTGAAGCTTTCTTT. The chain links TRBV18 to TRBJ1-1; tentative D call: TRBD1 (5 bases). Germline loops: CDR1 KGHSH, CDR2 LQKENI. The CDR3 has 14 amino acids. V lost 3 bases and J 5 bases, leaving 13 bases between the germline ends.

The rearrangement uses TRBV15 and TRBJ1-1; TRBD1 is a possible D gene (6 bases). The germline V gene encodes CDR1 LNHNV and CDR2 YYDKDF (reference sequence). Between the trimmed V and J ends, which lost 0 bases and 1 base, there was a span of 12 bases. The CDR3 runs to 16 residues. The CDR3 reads CATSREAGGPNTEAFF. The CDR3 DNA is TGTGCCACCAGCAGAGAGGCGGGGGGGCCGAACACTGAAGCTTTCTTT.

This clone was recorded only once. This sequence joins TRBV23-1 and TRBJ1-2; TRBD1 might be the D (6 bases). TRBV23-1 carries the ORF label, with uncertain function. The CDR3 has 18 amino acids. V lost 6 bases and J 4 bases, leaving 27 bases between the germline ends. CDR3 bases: TGCGCCAGCAGAGCTTGGCACATGGACAGTCCCGGATGCTATGGCTACACCTTC. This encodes CASRAWHMDSPGCYGYTF.

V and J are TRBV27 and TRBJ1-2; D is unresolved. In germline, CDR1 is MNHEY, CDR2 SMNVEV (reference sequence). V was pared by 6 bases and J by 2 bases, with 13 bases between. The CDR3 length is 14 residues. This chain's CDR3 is CASSVGVANYGYTF. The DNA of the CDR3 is TGTGCCAGCAGCGTCGGGGTGGCGAACTATGGCTACACCTTC.

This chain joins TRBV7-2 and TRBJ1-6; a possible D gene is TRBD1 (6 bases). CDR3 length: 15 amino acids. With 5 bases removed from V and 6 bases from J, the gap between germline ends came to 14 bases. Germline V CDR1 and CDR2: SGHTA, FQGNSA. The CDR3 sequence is CASSPGQWGNSPLHF. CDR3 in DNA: TGTGCCAGCAGCCCCGGACAGTGGGGTAATTCACCCCTCCACTTT.

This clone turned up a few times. The CDR3 DNA reads as TGTGCCTGGAGGGGCGGGAATACGAACACCGGGGAGCTGTTTTTT. Translation gives CAWRGGNTNTGELFF. The gene calls are TRBV30 and TRBJ2-2; tentative D call: TRBD2 (6 bases). Germline V lookup: CDR1 GTSNPN, CDR2 SVGIG (reference sequence). This CDR3 contains 15 residues. Trimming left V 3 bases short and J 0 bases short, with 11 bases between.

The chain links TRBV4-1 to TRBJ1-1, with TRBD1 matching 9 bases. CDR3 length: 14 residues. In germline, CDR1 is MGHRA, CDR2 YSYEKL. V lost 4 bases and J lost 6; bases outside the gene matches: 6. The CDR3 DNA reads TGCGCCAGCAGCCGGAAGGGACAGGGTGCTGAAGCTTTCTTT. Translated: CASSRKGQGAEAFF.

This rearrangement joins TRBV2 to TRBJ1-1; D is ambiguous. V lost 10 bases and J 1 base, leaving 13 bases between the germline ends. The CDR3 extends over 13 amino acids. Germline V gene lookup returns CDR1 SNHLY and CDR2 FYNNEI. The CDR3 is CATLGRENTEAFF. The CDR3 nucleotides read TGTGCCACCTTGGGGAGGGAGAACACTGAAGCTTTCTTT. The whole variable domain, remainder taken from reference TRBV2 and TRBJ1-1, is EPEVTQTPSHQVTQMGQEVILRCVPISNHLYFYWYRQILGQKVEFLVSFYNNEISEKSEIFDDQFSVERPDGSNFTLKIRSTKLEDSAMYFCATLGRENTEAFFGQGTRLTVV.

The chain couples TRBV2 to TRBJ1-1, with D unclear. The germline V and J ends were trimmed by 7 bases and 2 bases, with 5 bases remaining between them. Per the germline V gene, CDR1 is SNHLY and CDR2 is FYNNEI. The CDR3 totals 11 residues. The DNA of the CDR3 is TGTGCCAGCAAAACTAACACTGAAGCTTTCTTT. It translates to CASKTNTEAFF.

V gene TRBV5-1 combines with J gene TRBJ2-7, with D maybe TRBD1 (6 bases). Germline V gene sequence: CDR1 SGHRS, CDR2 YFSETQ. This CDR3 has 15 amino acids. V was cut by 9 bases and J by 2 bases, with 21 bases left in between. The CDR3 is CATREGPEGAYEQYF. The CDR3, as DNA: TGCGCCACCCGCGAAGGCCCCGAGGGGGCCTACGAGCAGTACTTC.

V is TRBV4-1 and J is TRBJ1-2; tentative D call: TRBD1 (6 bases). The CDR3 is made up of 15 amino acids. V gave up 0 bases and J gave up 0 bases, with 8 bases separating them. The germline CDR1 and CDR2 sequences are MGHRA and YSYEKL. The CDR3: CASSQEGGANYGYTF. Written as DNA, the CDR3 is TGCGCCAGCAGCCAAGAAGGGGGAGCTAACTATGGCTACACCTTC.

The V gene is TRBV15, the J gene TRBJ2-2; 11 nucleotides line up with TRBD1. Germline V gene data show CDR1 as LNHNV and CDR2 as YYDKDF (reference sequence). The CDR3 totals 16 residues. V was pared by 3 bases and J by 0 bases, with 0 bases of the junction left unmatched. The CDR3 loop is CATSRGQGANTGELFF. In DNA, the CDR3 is TGTGCCACCAGCAGGGGACAGGGGGCGAACACCGGGGAGCTGTTTTTT.

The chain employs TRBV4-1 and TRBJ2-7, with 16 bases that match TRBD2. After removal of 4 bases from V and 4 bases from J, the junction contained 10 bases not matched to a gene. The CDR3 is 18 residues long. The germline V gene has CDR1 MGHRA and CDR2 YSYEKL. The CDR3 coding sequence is TGCGCCAGCAGCCCGACAGGGACTAGCGGGGGGGCCGGGTACGAGCAGTACTTC. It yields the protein CASSPTGTSGGAGYEQYF.

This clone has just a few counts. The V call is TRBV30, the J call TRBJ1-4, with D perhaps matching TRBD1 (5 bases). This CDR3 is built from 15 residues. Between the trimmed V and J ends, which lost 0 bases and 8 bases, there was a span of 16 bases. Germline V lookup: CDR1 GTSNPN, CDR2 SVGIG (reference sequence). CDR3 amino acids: CAWSVPGKIKEKLFF. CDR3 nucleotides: TGTGCCTGGAGTGTACCAGGGAAGATAAAAGAAAAACTGTTTTTT.

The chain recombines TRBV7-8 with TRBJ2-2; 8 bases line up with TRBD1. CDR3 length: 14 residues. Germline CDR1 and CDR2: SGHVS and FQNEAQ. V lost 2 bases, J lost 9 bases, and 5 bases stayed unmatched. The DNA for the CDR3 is TGTGCCAGCAGCTTAACAGGGGGGAAGCGGGAGCTGTTTTTT. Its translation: CASSLTGGKRELFF.

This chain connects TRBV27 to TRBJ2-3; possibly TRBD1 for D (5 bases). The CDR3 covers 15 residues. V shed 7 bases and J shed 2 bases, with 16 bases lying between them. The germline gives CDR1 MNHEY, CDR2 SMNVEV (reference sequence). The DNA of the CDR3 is TGTGCCAGCATTTCGATGGGGCGACACACAGATACGCAGTATTTT. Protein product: CASISMGRHTDTQYF.

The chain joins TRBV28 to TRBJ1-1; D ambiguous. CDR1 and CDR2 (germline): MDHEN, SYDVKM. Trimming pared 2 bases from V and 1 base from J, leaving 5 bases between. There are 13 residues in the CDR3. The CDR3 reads CASSLRGNTEAFF. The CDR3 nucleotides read TGTGCCAGCAGTTTAAGAGGGAACACTGAAGCTTTCTTT.

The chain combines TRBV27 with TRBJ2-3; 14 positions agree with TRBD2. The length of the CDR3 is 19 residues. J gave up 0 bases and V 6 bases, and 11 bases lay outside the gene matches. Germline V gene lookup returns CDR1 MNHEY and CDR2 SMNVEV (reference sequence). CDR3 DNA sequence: TGTGCCAGCAGCCCTTTTGGACTAGCGGGGGGTACAAGCACAGATACGCAGTATTTT. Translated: CASSPFGLAGGTSTDTQYF.

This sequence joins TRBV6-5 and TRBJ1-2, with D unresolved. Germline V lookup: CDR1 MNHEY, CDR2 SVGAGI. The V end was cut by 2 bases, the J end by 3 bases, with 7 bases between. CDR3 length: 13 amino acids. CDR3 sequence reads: CASSYGSDYGYTF. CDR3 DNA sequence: TGTGCCAGCAGTTACGGTTCAGACTATGGCTACACCTTC.

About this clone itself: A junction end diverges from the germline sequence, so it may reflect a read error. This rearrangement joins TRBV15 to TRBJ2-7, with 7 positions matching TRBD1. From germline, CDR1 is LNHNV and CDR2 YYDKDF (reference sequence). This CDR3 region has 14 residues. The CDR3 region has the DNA TGTGCCACCAGCAGAAGGGACAGAGACTACGAGCAGTGCTTC. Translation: CATSRRDRDYEQCF. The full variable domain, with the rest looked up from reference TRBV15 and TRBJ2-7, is DAMVIQNPRYQVTQFGKPVTLSCSQTLNHNVMYWYQQKSSQAPKLLFHYYDKDFNNEADTPDNFQSRRPNTSFCFLDIRSPGLGDTAMYLCATSRRDRDYEQCFGPGTRLTVT.

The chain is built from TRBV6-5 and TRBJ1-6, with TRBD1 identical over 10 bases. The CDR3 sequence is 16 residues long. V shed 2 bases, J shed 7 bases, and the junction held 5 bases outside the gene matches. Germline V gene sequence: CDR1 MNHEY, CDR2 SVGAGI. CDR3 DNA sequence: TGTGCCAGCAGTTACGGGACAGGGGCTTCCAATTCACCCCTCCACTTT. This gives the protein CASSYGTGASNSPLHF.

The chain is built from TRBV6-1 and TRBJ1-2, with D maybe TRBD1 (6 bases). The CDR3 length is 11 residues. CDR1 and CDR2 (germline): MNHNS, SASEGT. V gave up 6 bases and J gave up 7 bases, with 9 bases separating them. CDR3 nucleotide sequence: TGTGCCAGCAGAACAGGGACTGGCTACACCTTC. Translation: CASRTGTGYTF.

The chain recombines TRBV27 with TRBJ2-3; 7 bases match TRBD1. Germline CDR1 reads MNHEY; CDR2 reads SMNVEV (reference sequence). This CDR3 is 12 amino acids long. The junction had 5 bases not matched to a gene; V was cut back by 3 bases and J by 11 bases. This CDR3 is CASSFRGPVQYF. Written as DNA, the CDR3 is TGTGCCAGCAGTTTTAGGGGGCCGGTGCAGTATTTT.

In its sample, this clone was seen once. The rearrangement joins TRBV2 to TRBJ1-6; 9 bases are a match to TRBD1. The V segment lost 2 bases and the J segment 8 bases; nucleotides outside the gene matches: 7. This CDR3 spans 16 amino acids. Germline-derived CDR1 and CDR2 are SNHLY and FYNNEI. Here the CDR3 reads CASSELGTGGHSPLHF. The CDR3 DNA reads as TGTGCCAGCAGTGAACTAGGCACAGGGGGCCATTCACCCCTCCACTTT.

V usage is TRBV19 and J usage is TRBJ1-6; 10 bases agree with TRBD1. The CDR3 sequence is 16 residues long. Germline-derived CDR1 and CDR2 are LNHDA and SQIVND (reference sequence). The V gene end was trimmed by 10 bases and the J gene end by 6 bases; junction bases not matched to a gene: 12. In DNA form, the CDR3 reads TGTGCCACCTCCCGGGGACAGGGGAAAAGTAATTCACCCCTCCACTTT. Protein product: CATSRGQGKSNSPLHF.